The rows below give T cell receptor beta chains drawn from one sample of a study of T cell clones after liver transplantation. Assay used: immunoSEQ multiplex PCR; TCRdb lists only in-frame clones, some missing. The repertoire holds over 90,000 clones, with 80% to 90% as singletons. The material was CD4+ T cells from blood, obtained about 50 months after liver transplant. Receptor source: a human patient who received a liver transplant. Some T cells may be transferred from the graft donor. Both conserved end residues are part of each CDR3. Each record gives: V gene, J gene, clone size, CDR3 protein. Clone size is shown for a subset of rows, as once, few, many or a class of expanded clone.

TRBV27	TRBJ2-1	-	CASSWDRGLGEQFF
TRBV7-9	TRBJ1-2	-	CASSFSSQRKGYTF
TRBV7-2	TRBJ2-1	-	CASSLGSGRVNNEQFF
TRBV7-2	TRBJ2-3	-	CASSAGTGGPVSTDTQYF
TRBV2	TRBJ2-1	medium-sized	CASRRTGGEFF
TRBV7-2	TRBJ2-1	-	CASSNSGRVTEQFF
TRBV4-2	TRBJ2-3	-	CASSQGAGGSSTDTQYF
TRBV5-1	TRBJ2-7	-	CASSPTGIEQYF
TRBV5-1	TRBJ2-3	-	CASSSGGGEADTQYF
TRBV7-7	TRBJ2-3	-	CASSLEGGRDTQYF
TRBV4-1	TRBJ1-2	-	CASSQVGQGKGIYGYTF
TRBV7-2	TRBJ2-2	-	CASSFVTGELFF
TRBV28	TRBJ1-5	-	CASSFIGTQTGPQHF
TRBV5-5	TRBJ1-5	-	CASSGRGSNQPQHF
TRBV28	TRBJ1-2	few	CASSPHSFYGYTF
TRBV19	TRBJ2-4	once	CASSPGTGRGAKNIQYF
TRBV27	TRBJ1-5	-	CASRSGEGSRPQHF
TRBV2	TRBJ2-3	-	CASNKNSGYTQYF
TRBV29-1	TRBJ1-2	-	CSGGDTYGYTF
TRBV29-1	TRBJ2-7	-	CSVFSTSRKTRSFYEQYF
TRBV30	TRBJ1-6	-	CAWNRGLSPLHF
TRBV9	TRBJ2-3	-	CASIPPSTDTQYF
TRBV7-2	TRBJ2-1	-	CASSPGSWSNEQFF
TRBV5-1	TRBJ1-1	-	CASSLGGRELNTEAFF
TRBV2	TRBJ2-3	-	CASRRTSGRTDTQYF
TRBV2	TRBJ2-1	-	CASSERGTPGGNEQFF
TRBV5-6	TRBJ2-3	-	CASSLRTGGYTDTQYF
TRBV19	TRBJ1-2	-	CASSIIGRASGYTF
TRBV28	TRBJ2-7	few	CATLTGLGAYEQYF
TRBV11-2	TRBJ2-7	few	CASSSKVHEQYF
TRBV14	TRBJ2-1	-	CASSQAAVPYNEQFF
TRBV7-3	TRBJ2-1	-	CASSLGLAISYNEQFF
TRBV7-3	TRBJ2-5	-	CASSLSSFGETQYF
TRBV2	TRBJ1-3	-	CASSGGVYSGNTIYF
TRBV6-5	TRBJ2-7	few	CASSLGRSYEQYF
TRBV7-2	TRBJ2-2	-	CASSPPPGAGELFF
TRBV27	TRBJ2-6	-	CASSFVRSGANVLTF
TRBV25-1	TRBJ2-3	-	CASSEEGGSGADTQYF
TRBV5-4	TRBJ2-1	-	CASSLSAGGVTDEQFF
TRBV5-4	TRBJ2-7	-	CASSVALGATYEQYF
TRBV7-6	TRBJ2-5	-	CASSLLAGGSETQYF
TRBV5-1	TRBJ2-5	-	CASSLDKETQYF
TRBV11-2	TRBJ2-5	-	CASSLGVWETQYF
TRBV6-6	TRBJ2-7	-	CASNDFTGNEQYF
TRBV6-5	TRBJ1-5	-	CASRPLLGGSQPQHF
TRBV6-5	TRBJ1-3	-	CASGPTTGNTIYF
TRBV6-6	TRBJ2-7	once	CASSTGQGAYEQYF
TRBV6-4	TRBJ1-1	-	CASSERAGGVEAFF
TRBV19	TRBJ2-7	-	CASSISGLAFYEQYF
TRBV9	TRBJ2-5	few	CASSASPRGAGETQYF
TRBV10-1	TRBJ2-7	-	CASSEYTGGRNEQYF
TRBV18	TRBJ2-7	-	CASSPSAGPSSYEQYF